This is a list of T cell receptor beta chains from one sample in a study of cytomegalovirus exposure and HLA in healthy donors. Only in-frame clones appear in the TCRdb table, and some are missing; sequencing was by immunoSEQ multiplex PCR. Seen here are about 150,000 clones, roughly 86% observed once, and the top ten hold over 2%. The sample taken for sequencing was PBMCs. These receptors originate from a human donor in good health. CDR3s include the opening cysteine and the closing phenylalanine or tryptophan. A D gene is named only where the DNA matches it firmly. Only part of the rows carry a size: once, few, many, or a class if the clone is expanded.

>few|TRBJ2-7|-|TRBV5-6
TGTGCCAGCAGCTTGTGGGGGTCGGAGGGGCAGTACTTC
CASSLWGSEGQYF
>-|TRBJ1-2|-|TRBV4-3
TGCGCCAGCAGCGCCCGGGACACGGATGGCTACACCTTC
CASSARDTDGYTF
>-|TRBJ2-1|-|TRBV30
TGTGCCTTAAGACTAGTACTTTGGGGTGAGCAGTTCTTC
CALRLVLWGEQFF
>-|TRBJ2-2|-|TRBV7-6
TGTGCCAGCAGCTCATTGGGGCCCGGGGGGAACACCGGGGAGCTGTTTTTT
CASSSLGPGGNTGELFF
>once|TRBJ1-1|-|TRBV29-1
TGCAGCGTTGTAATTTCAGGGATGAACACTGAAGCTTTCTTT
CSVVISGMNTEAFF
>-|TRBJ1-1|TRBD1|TRBV19
TGTGCCAGTAGCCTAAGGGGGCGGAGGAACACTGAAGCTTTCTTT
CASSLRGRRNTEAFF
>-|TRBJ2-6|-|TRBV29-1
TGCAGCGTCTTCTCTGGGGCCAACGTCCTGACTTTC
CSVFSGANVLTF
>-|TRBJ2-3|-|TRBV7-9
TGTGCCAGCAGTTCCTCGGGGGGCCCTGGAACGCAGTATTTT
CASSSSGGPGTQYF
>-|TRBJ1-6|TRBD1|TRBV9
TGTGCCAGCAGCGTAGCCGGGACAGGCTTTAATTCACCCCTCCACTTT
CASSVAGTGFNSPLHF
>-|TRBJ2-7|TRBD2|TRBV18
TGTGCCAGCTCATCAGGGACTAGCGGGTTGGAGCAGTACTTC
CASSSGTSGLEQYF
>-|TRBJ2-1|TRBD2|TRBV27
TGTGCCAGCAGTTTTCCCAGAGCGGGAGATCTGACCAATGAGCAGTTCTTC
CASSFPRAGDLTNEQFF
>-|TRBJ1-5|-|TRBV11-2
TGTGCCAGCAGTTTTAATAGCAATCAGCCCCAGCATTTT
CASSFNSNQPQHF
>-|TRBJ1-1|-|TRBV6-5
TGTGCCAGCATCTTACGGGGTCGGAGGGACACTGAAGCTTTCTTT
CASILRGRRDTEAFF
>-|TRBJ1-1|TRBD1|TRBV7-2
TGTGCCAGCAGCTTAAGGGGACAGGGTTCCATGAACACTGAAGCTTTCTTT
CASSLRGQGSMNTEAFF
>-|TRBJ1-1|TRBD1|TRBV29-1
TGCAGCCTAAGAGAGGGGGCTCGAACTGAAGCTTTCTTT
CSLREGARTEAFF
>-|TRBJ2-4|TRBD2|TRBV4-2
TGTGCCAGCAGACCTTTCGGCGGGAGTAACATTCAGTACTTC
CASRPFGGSNIQYF
>-|TRBJ1-2|-|TRBV9
TGTGCCAGCAGCGCCGGGAGGAGTTTGGGACCCACCTATGGCTACACCTTC
CASSAGRSLGPTYGYTF
>few|TRBJ2-7|TRBD2|TRBV6-5
TGTGCCAGCAGTTACTTTGGCGGGAGCTCCTACGAGCAGTACTTC
CASSYFGGSSYEQYF
>-|TRBJ1-5|-|TRBV7-2
TGTGCCAGCAGCTTAGAGGCGGGCCAGAGGCCCCAGCATTTT
CASSLEAGQRPQHF
>-|TRBJ1-2|TRBD1|TRBV6-5
TGTGCCAGCAGAGGGACAGGGAACTATGGCTACACCTTC
CASRGTGNYGYTF
>-|TRBJ2-2|TRBD1|TRBV30
TGTGCCTGGGGGGTGCAGGGGGCCAGCGGGGAGCTGTTTTTT
CAWGVQGASGELFF
>-|TRBJ2-2|-|TRBV6-6
TGTGCCAGTACTACAGGGGGGGGGACCGGGGAGCTGTTTTTT
CASTTGGGTGELFF